These T cell receptor beta chains were read from a single sample in a study of regulatory dendritic cells for organ transplantation. TCRdb's table, derived via immunoSEQ multiplex PCR, lists solely in-frame clones and lacks some. The sample shows about 30,000 clones, about 88% of them seen only once. Sequenced input: naive CD4+ T cells from blood. Every receptor here comes from a human donor in good health. CDR3s include the opening cysteine and the closing phenylalanine or tryptophan. The D gene is left open where the match is weak. Only some rows state a clone size, as once, few, many or a class for expanded clones.

j_call clone_size v_call d_call cdr3_aa cdr3_nt
TRBJ1-3 - TRBV7-2 - CASSHSWNDRMSGNTIYF TGTGCCAGCAGCCACTCATGGAACGACAGGATGTCTGGAAACACCATATATTTT
TRBJ1-5 - TRBV5-3 - CASFHQPQHF TGTGCCAGCTTTCACCAGCCCCAGCATTTT
TRBJ1-1 - TRBV18 - CASSPQRQANTEAFF TGTGCCAGCTCACCGCAACGACAAGCGAACACTGAAGCTTTCTTT
TRBJ1-1 - TRBV19 - CASSPLLTGLEAFF TGTGCCAGTAGTCCTTTACTCACGGGACTTGAAGCTTTCTTT
TRBJ1-3 - TRBV28 - CASSFRGTGNTIYF TGTGCCAGCAGCTTCAGGGGAACTGGAAACACCATATATTTT
TRBJ2-3 - TRBV30 TRBD2 CAWTSGQDTQYF TGTGCCTGGACTAGCGGGCAAGATACGCAGTATTTT
TRBJ2-7 - TRBV4-1 - CASSQVWFGRSSYEQYF TGCGCCAGCAGCCAAGTTTGGTTCGGGAGAAGCTCCTACGAGCAGTACTTC
TRBJ2-3 - TRBV7-2 - CASSSSRLSTDTQYF TGTGCCAGCAGCTCTAGTCGGCTAAGCACAGATACGCAGTATTTT
TRBJ2-3 - TRBV7-9 - CASSLVGADTQYF TGTGCCAGCAGCTTAGTCGGAGCAGATACGCAGTATTTT
TRBJ1-1 - TRBV5-1 - CASSLIRGNTEAFF TGCGCCAGCAGCTTGATCAGAGGGAACACTGAAGCTTTCTTT
TRBJ1-2 - TRBV2 - CASSVTRGYTF TGTGCCAGCAGTGTAACTAGAGGCTACACCTTC
TRBJ2-1 - TRBV28 TRBD1 CASSRPGQGTDEQFF TGTGCCAGCAGTCGACCGGGACAGGGGACCGATGAGCAGTTCTTC
TRBJ2-3 - TRBV5-5 - CASSFARNTDTQYF TGTGCCAGCAGCTTCGCCAGAAACACAGATACGCAGTATTTT
TRBJ2-3 - TRBV15 - CATTTWGPTDTQYF TGTGCCACCACCACGTGGGGACCCACAGATACGCAGTATTTT
TRBJ2-1 once TRBV15 - CATSGGTGALLDEQFF TGTGCCACCAGCGGAGGAACGGGAGCCCTCTTGGATGAGCAGTTCTTC
TRBJ2-1 - TRBV6-1 TRBD2 CASIDLPGLAGGFIDEQFF TGTGCCAGCATTGACTTGCCGGGACTAGCGGGGGGGTTTATCGATGAGCAGTTCTTC
TRBJ1-2 few TRBV19 - CASSIKTDNYGYTF TGTGCCAGTAGTATAAAGACAGATAACTATGGCTACACCTTC
TRBJ2-7 once TRBV5-5 TRBD1 CASRAGQGGPYEQYF TGTGCCAGCAGAGCCGGACAGGGAGGACCTTACGAGCAGTACTTC
TRBJ2-7 once TRBV28 TRBD1 CASSHRTGPNEQYF TGTGCCAGCAGTCACCGGACAGGGCCAAACGAGCAGTACTTC
TRBJ2-1 - TRBV5-1 TRBD1 CASSLGAGTGLGNEQFF TGCGCCAGCAGCTTAGGTGCGGGGACAGGGCTCGGCAATGAGCAGTTCTTC
TRBJ2-7 - TRBV7-2 - CASSTQGSVFEQYF TGTGCCAGCAGCACCCAGGGGTCAGTTTTCGAGCAGTACTTC
TRBJ1-5 once TRBV6-5 TRBD1 CATQKDRGSNQPQHF TGTGCCACCCAAAAGGACAGGGGGTCCAATCAGCCCCAGCATTTT